One and the same sample provided the 4 T cell receptor beta chains below, sequenced in a study of T cell repertoires in cytomegalovirus infection. No antigen is known for these receptors. TCRdb re-called the reads with MiXCR, one entry per CDR3 protein. In the table there are approximately 500,000 distinct CDR3 sequences, 30% to 40% of which are singletons. The sample here was cultured PBMCs, taken from culture after CMV antigen stimulation. Source of these receptors: a human donor in good health (CMV status not recorded). Some clones in this sample may be carry-over from other donors' samples.

A remark on this clonotype: Without the conserved terminal phenylalanine or tryptophan, this CDR3 likely stems from a read error. The chain combines TRBV4-1 with TRBJ2-5; unclear D gene. The germline V and J ends were trimmed by 4 bases and 3 bases, with 6 bases remaining between them. Germline V gives CDR1 MGHRA, CDR2 YSYEKL. The CDR3 totals 12 residues. The CDR3 loop is CASSLLEETQYL. The CDR3 bases are TGCGCCAGCAGCCTACTGGAAGAGACCCAGTACTTA.

The rearrangement links TRBV7-4 to TRBJ2-1; TRBD2 agrees at 10 bases. Germline loops: CDR1 SGHVT, CDR2 SQSDAQ. The CDR3 totals 11 residues. V lost 11 bases, J lost 12 bases, and 7 bases stayed unmatched. For the CDR3, the DNA is TGTGCCTTCCAGCGGGAGGGGGGGCAGTTCTTC. This gives the protein CAFQREGGQFF.

This clonotype showed up just a few times. The V call is TRBV7-8, the J call TRBJ2-1, with 14 bases matching TRBD2. This CDR3 has 12 amino acids. V lost 7 bases to trimming and J lost 14 bases; unmatched junction nucleotides: 4. Germline-derived CDR1 and CDR2 are SGHVS and FQNEAQ. CDR3 nucleotides: TGTGCCAGCACGGGACTAGCGGGAGTGAAGTTCTTC. Encoded protein: CASTGLAGVKFF.

This clonotype has only a few counts. The rearrangement joins TRBV6-5 to TRBJ2-1, with TRBD2 matching over 14 bases. The V segment lost 2 bases and the J segment 8 bases; nucleotides outside the gene matches: 2. Germline CDR1 reads MNHEY; CDR2 reads SVGAGI. The CDR3 has 15 amino acids. CDR3 in amino acids: CASSYQTSGRDEQFF. The CDR3 region has the DNA TGTGCCAGCAGTTACCAGACTAGCGGGAGGGATGAGCAGTTCTTC.